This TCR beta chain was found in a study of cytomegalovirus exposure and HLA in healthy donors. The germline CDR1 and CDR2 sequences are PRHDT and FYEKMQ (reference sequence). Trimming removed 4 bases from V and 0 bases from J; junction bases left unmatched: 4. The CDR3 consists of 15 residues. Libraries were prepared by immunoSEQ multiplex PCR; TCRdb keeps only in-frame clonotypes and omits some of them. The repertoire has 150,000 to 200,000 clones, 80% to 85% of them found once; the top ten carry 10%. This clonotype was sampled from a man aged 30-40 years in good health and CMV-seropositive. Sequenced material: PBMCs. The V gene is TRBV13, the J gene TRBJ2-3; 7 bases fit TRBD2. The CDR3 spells CASSSRLASTDTQYF. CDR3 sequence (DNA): TGTGCCAGCAGCTCTCGACTAGCCAGCACAGATACGCAGTATTTT.